The rows below give T cell receptor beta chains drawn from one sample of a study of identical twins. TCRdb re-derived calls from the 5' RACE reads in MiXCR, one entry per CDR3 protein. The profile shows hundreds of thousands of distinct CDR3 sequences, around 6.1% of them singletons. Sequencing was done on a sample of naive T cells sorted from blood. Receptors originate from a man aged 18 to 30 in good health. Both conserved end residues are part of each CDR3. A D gene is named only where the DNA matches it firmly. Where a row states a size, it is once, few, many or the class of an expanded clone; other rows omit it.

many	TRBV5-1	.	TRBJ2-7	CASRDSQAYEQYF	TGCGCCAGCAGGGACTCCCAAGCCTACGAGCAGTACTTC
many	TRBV4-1	.	TRBJ2-5	CASSQVTAETQYF	TGCGCCAGCAGCCAAGTAACGGCGGAGACCCAGTACTTC
.	TRBV21-1	.	TRBJ2-1	CASKKLNGTGGWYEQFF	TGTGCCAGCAAAAAACTAAACGGGACAGGGGGCTGGTATGAGCAGTTCTTC
few	TRBV12-3/TRBV12-4	.	TRBJ1-1	CASSSSGELAFF	TGTGCCAGCAGCTCTTCGGGTGAACTGGCTTTCTTT
many	TRBV24-1	.	TRBJ2-3	CATSDQKDTTDTQYF	TGTGCCACCAGTGATCAGAAGGACACCACAGATACGCAGTATTTT
.	TRBV20-1	.	TRBJ2-4	CSAGYVGVAKNIQYF	TGCAGTGCTGGATATGTGGGTGTAGCCAAAAACATTCAGTACTTC
many	TRBV7-9	.	TRBJ2-1	CASSFIVPDEQFF	TGTGCCAGCAGCTTTATCGTGCCCGATGAGCAGTTCTTC
few	TRBV27	.	TRBJ2-5	CASKRGESGTQYF	TGTGCCAGCAAACGGGGTGAGAGCGGGACCCAGTACTTC
few	TRBV27	.	TRBJ2-3	CASRVQGTSTDTQYF	TGTGCCAGCAGGGTACAGGGAACTAGCACAGATACGCAGTATTTT
.	TRBV6-5	.	TRBJ1-4	CASSYSGANEKLFF	TGTGCCAGCAGTTACTCTGGGGCTAATGAAAAACTGTTTTTT
.	TRBV7-2	.	TRBJ2-1	CASSPGPMDHNEQFF	TGTGCCAGCAGCCCGGGCCCTATGGACCACAATGAGCAGTTCTTC
few	TRBV12-3/TRBV12-4	TRBD1	TRBJ1-2	CASSFRGAGYGYTF	TGTGCCAGCAGTTTCAGGGGGGCGGGGTATGGCTACACCTTC
.	TRBV6-6	TRBD1	TRBJ2-5	CASGSGTEETQYF	TGTGCCAGCGGCTCCGGGACAGAAGAGACCCAGTACTTC
many	TRBV6-1	.	TRBJ1-6	CASSRPRASPLHF	TGTGCCAGCAGCCGCCCCAGGGCTTCACCCCTCCACTTT
.	TRBV29-1	TRBD1	TRBJ1-2	CSVGLRWTGGDGYTF	TGCAGCGTGGGCTTACGATGGACAGGGGGCGATGGCTACACCTTC
few	TRBV5-1	.	TRBJ1-1	CASRIVAGADTEAFF	TGCGCCAGCAGAATTGTGGCAGGGGCGGACACTGAAGCTTTCTTT
.	TRBV4-1	TRBD1	TRBJ1-1	CASSQPTGGRNTEAFF	TGCGCCAGCAGCCAACCGACAGGGGGCCGAAACACTGAAGCTTTCTTT
many	TRBV12-3/TRBV12-4	.	TRBJ2-7	CAVRGDNVYEQYF	TGTGCCGTGAGAGGGGACAACGTATACGAGCAGTACTTC